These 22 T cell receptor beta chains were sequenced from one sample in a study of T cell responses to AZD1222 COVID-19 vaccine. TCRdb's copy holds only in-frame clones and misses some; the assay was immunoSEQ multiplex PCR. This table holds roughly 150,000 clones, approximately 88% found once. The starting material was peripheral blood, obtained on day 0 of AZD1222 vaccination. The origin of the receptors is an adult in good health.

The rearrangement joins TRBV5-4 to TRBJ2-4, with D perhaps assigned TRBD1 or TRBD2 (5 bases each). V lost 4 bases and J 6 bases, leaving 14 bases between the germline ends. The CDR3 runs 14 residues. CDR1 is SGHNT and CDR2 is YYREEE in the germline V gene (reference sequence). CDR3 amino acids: CASSLVGDRNIQYF. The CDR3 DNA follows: TGTGCCAGCAGCCTAGTGGGGGATAGAAACATTCAGTACTTC.

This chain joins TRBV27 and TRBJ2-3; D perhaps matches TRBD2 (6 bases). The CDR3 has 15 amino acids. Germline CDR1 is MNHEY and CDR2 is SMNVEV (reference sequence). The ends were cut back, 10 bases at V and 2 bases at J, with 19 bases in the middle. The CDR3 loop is CAIGGGQDFTDTQYF. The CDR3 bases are TGTGCCATCGGAGGAGGGCAGGATTTCACAGATACGCAGTATTTT.

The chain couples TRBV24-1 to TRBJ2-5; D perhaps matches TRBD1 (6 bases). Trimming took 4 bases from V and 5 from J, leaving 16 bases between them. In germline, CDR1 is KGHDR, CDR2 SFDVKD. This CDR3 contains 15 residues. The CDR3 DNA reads TGTGCCACCAGTGACCCCGGGACATTAGGGGAGACCCAGTACTTC. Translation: CATSDPGTLGETQYF.

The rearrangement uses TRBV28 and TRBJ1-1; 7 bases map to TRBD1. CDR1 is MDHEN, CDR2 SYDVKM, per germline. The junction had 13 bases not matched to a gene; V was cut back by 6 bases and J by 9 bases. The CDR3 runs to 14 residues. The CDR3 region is CASRSDREQRKAFF. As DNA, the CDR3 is TGTGCCAGCAGGTCCGACAGGGAGCAGAGGAAAGCTTTCTTT. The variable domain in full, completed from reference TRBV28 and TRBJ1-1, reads DVKVTQSSRYLVKRTGEKVFLECVQDMDHENMFWYRQDPGLGLRLIYFSYDVKMKEKGDIPEGYSVSREKKERFSLILESASTNQTSMYLCASRSDREQRKAFFGQGTRLTVV.

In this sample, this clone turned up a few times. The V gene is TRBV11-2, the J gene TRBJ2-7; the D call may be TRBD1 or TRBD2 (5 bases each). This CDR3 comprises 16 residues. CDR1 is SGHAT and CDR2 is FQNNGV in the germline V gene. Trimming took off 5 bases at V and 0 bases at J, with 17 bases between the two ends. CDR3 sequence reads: CASSPVGRTSSYEQYF. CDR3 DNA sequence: TGTGCCAGCAGCCCTGTGGGGCGTACTAGCTCCTACGAGCAGTACTTC.

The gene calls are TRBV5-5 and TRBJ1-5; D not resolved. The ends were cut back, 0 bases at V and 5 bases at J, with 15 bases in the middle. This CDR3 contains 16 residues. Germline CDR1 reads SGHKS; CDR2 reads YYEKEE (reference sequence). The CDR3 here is CASSLGRSREDQPQHF. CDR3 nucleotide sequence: TGTGCCAGCAGCTTGGGCAGGAGCCGAGAGGATCAGCCCCAGCATTTT.

The CDR3 DNA sequence: TGTGCCATCAGTGAGTCTGCGGGGGGCCCCCCGGGAGAGCAGTACTTC. This translates into CAISESAGGPPGEQYF. The chain combines TRBV10-3 with TRBJ2-7; 8 bases line up with TRBD2. The CDR3 is made up of 16 amino acids. Per the germline V gene, CDR1 is ENHRY and CDR2 is SYGVKD. J lost 7 bases, V lost 0 bases, and 11 bases had no gene match.

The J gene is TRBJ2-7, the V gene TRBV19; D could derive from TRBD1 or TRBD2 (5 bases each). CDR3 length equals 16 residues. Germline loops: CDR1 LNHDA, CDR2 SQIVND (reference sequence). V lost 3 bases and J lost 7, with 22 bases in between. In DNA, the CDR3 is TGTGCCAGTAGTATTCAGTCGGCAGGGATACGAGGGGAGCAGTACTTC. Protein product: CASSIQSAGIRGEQYF.

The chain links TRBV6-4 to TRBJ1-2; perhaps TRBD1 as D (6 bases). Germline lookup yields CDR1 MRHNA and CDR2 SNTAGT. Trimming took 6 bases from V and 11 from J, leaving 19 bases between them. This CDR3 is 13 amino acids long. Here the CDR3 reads CASRQGLFFPYTF. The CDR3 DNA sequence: TGTGCCAGCAGACAGGGTTTATTCTTTCCTTACACCTTC.

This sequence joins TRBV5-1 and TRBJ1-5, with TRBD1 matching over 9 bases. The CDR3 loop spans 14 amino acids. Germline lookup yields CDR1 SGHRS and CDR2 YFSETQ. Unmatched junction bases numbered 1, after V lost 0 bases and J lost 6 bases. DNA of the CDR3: TGCGCCAGCAGCTTGGGGACAGGGGTTCAGCCCCAGCATTTT. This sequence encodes CASSLGTGVQPQHF.

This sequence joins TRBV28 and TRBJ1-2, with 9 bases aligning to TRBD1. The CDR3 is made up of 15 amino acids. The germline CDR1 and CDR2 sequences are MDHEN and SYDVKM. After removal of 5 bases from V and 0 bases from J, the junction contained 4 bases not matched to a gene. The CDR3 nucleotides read TGTGCCAGCAGTCTCCGGGACAGGGCTAACTATGGCTACACCTTC. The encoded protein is CASSLRDRANYGYTF.

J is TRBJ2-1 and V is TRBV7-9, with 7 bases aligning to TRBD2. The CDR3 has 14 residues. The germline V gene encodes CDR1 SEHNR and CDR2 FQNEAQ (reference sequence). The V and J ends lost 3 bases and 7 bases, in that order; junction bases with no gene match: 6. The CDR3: CASSLNRRGNEQFF. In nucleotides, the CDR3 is TGTGCCAGCAGCTTGAATAGGCGGGGGAATGAGCAGTTCTTC.

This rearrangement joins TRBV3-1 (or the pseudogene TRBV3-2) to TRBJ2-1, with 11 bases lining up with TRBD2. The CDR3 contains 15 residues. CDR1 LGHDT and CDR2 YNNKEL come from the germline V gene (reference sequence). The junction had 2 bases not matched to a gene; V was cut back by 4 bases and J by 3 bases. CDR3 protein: CASSPTSGSYNEQFF. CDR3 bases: TGTGCCAGCAGCCCTACTAGCGGGAGCTACAATGAGCAGTTCTTC.

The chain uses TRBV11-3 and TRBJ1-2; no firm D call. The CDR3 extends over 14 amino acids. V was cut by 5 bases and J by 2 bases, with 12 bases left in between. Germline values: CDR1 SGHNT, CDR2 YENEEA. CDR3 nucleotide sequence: TGTGCCAGCAGCCCATGGTCCGCGAACTATGGCTACACCTTC. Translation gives CASSPWSANYGYTF.

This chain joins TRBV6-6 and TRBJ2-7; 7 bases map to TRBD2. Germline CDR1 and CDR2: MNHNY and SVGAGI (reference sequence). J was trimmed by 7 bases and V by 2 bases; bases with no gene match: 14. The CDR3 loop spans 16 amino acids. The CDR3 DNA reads TGTGCCAGCAGTTACGACGCAGGGAGGGTTACTGGAGAGCAGTACTTC. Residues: CASSYDAGRVTGEQYF.

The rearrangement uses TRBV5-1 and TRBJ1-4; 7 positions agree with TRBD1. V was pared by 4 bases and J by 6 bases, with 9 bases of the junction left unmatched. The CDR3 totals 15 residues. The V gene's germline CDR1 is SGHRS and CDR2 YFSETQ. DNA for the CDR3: TGCGCCAGCAGCCCAACAGGGGAGGGCTATGAAAAACTGTTTTTT. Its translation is CASSPTGEGYEKLFF.

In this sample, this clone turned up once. CDR3 in amino acids: CASSPSNTGELFF. CDR3 bases: TGTGCCAGCTCACCATCGAACACCGGGGAGCTGTTTTTT. V is TRBV18 and J is TRBJ2-2; D remains unclear. Germline CDR1 reads KGHSH; CDR2 reads LQKENI. The CDR3 is 13 residues long. V lost 2 bases, J lost 0 bases, and 1 base lay in between.

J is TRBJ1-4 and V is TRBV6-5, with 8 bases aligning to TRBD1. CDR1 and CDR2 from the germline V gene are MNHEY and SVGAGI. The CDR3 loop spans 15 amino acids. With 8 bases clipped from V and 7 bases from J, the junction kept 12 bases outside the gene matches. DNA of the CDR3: TGTGCCAGCGGCCCTCAGGGGGCGGTTGGTGAAAAACTGTTTTTT. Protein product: CASGPQGAVGEKLFF.

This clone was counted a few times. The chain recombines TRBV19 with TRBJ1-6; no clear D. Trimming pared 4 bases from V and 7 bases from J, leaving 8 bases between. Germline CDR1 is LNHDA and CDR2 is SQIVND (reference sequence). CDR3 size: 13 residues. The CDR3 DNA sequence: TGTGCCAGTAGTAGGCAGGCCAATTCACCCCTCCACTTT. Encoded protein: CASSRQANSPLHF.

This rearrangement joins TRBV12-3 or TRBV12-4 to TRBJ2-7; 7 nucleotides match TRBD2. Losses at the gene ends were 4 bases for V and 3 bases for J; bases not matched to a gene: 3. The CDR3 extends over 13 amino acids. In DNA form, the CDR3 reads TGTGCCAGCAGTTGGGAGGGTATCTACGAGCAGTACTTC. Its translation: CASSWEGIYEQYF.

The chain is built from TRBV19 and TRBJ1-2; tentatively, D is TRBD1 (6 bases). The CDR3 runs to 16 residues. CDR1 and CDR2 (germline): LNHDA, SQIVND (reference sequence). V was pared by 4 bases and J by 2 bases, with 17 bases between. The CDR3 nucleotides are TGTGCCAGTAGTACAGAAAGGACAGCCGGAAACTATGGCTACACCTTC. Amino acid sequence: CASSTERTAGNYGYTF.

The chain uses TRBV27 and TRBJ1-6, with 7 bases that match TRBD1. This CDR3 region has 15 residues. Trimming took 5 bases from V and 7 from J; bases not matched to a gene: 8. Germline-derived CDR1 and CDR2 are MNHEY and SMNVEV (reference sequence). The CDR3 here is CASSPRQGQNSPLHF. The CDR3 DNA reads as TGTGCCAGCAGTCCCCGACAGGGTCAGAATTCACCCCTCCACTTT.